The source of this T cell receptor beta chain is a study of blood T cell repertoires in COVID-19. Produced via immunoSEQ multiplex PCR; TCRdb's table is partial and in-frame only. The table shows roughly 350,000 clones, with approximately 87% occurring only once. The germline V gene has CDR1 LNHDA and CDR2 SQIVND (reference sequence). The length of the CDR3 is 15 residues. V lost 3 bases and J 0 bases, leaving 9 bases between the germline ends. The genes are TRBV19 and TRBJ1-5; no reliable D call. This receptor was obtained from a woman aged 45-59 years with COVID-19, enrolled during active disease. Sequencing input: peripheral blood. For the CDR3, the DNA is TGTGCCAGTAGTATGGGTAGCTATAGCAATCAGCCCCAGCATTTT. This translates into CASSMGSYSNQPQHF.